This is a list of T cell receptor beta chains from one sample in a study of blood T cells in healthy people across ages. Each CDR3 protein is one row after TCRdb ran MiXCR on the 5' RACE reads. The profile shows hundreds of thousands of distinct CDR3 sequences, around 30% of them singletons. The source material was blood. The receptors come from a woman aged 80 or over in good health. Both conserved end residues are trimmed from each CDR3. Size is stated for part of the rows, as once, few or many counts, or as a class when the clone is expanded.

>many|TRBJ2-1|TRBV20-1
SAIRGLYNEQF
>few|TRBJ1-1|TRBV4-3
ASSQVNRVTEAF
>many|TRBJ2-5|TRBV19
ASSIAGGGTQETQY
>few|TRBJ2-3|TRBV2
ASSRDRGGIDTQY
>many|TRBJ1-1|TRBV5-1
ASSLEPGPTEAF
>NA|TRBJ1-6|TRBV19
ASSINRGSNSPLH
>many|TRBJ2-3|TRBV4-3
ASSPQHARSTDTQY
>NA|TRBJ2-4|TRBV7-2
ASNERGRLNIQY
>NA|TRBJ1-6|TRBV27
ASRPQLGDSPLH
>NA|TRBJ1-2|TRBV29-1
SVGGRPEAHGYT
>many|TRBJ1-2|TRBV6-6
ASSFDRRGPIAGGYT
>once|TRBJ2-2|TRBV20-1
RARTAGELF
>NA|TRBJ2-1|TRBV24-1
ATSDSPAGGNNEQF
>NA|TRBJ2-3|TRBV12-3/TRBV12-4
ASSSRSRTSGSTDTQY
>many|TRBJ1-2|TRBV29-1
SVQTGFNYGYT
>many|TRBJ2-5|TRBV6-2/TRBV6-3
ASSYWETQY
>NA|TRBJ2-1|TRBV6-2/TRBV6-3
ASSYTSLGEQF
>few|TRBJ1-1|TRBV20-1
SALTGEYMKTF
>few|TRBJ1-1|TRBV11-2
ASSKTTGHTEAF
>many|TRBJ2-5|TRBV7-8
ASSLGIETQY
>NA|TRBJ1-2|TRBV30
AWSLTGVYGYT
>many|TRBJ2-3|TRBV5-1
ASSLGFISTDTQY
>NA|TRBJ2-2|TRBV4-3
ASSQDYGGGAWVTGELF
>many|TRBJ2-5|TRBV11-2
ASSGQGFQETQY
>many|TRBJ2-5|TRBV12-5
ASGFEGAEETQY
>NA|TRBJ1-1|TRBV29-1
SVGQAAF
>NA|TRBJ2-3|TRBV3-1
ASSQGGLAGGRDTQY
>NA|TRBJ1-1|TRBV5-1
ASSPQTGGSTEAF
>many|TRBJ2-3|TRBV20-1
SAPLTISTQY
>once|TRBJ2-5|TRBV10-3
AVSVGQEAQY
>NA|TRBJ1-1|TRBV7-9
AGSTGQAGAAF
>NA|TRBJ2-3|TRBV24-1
ATSERGRTDTQY
>NA|TRBJ2-3|TRBV2
ASSEGRLALDTQY
>many|TRBJ2-6|TRBV30
AGGRAGANVLT
>NA|TRBJ2-1|TRBV20-1
SATTGRYNEQF
>many|TRBJ1-4|TRBV15
ATSRERLSNEKLF
>NA|TRBJ1-1|TRBV20-1
SARVGRTVNTEAF
>NA|TRBJ1-1|TRBV5-1
ASSGAGNTEAF
>NA|TRBJ2-7|TRBV6-1
ASSEVTGSYEQY
>NA|TRBJ2-2|TRBV24-1
ATSFRANTGELF
>many|TRBJ2-5|TRBV12-3/TRBV12-4
ASSWTSGGGRETQY
>many|TRBJ1-1|TRBV7-2
ASSWSRGKGEAF
>NA|TRBJ1-2|TRBV6-6
ASNPGDNDGYT
>NA|TRBJ2-7|TRBV6-2/TRBV6-3
ASTRLAGDYEQY
>NA|TRBJ2-7|TRBV11-3
ASSFGSIPDTYEQY
>NA|TRBJ1-2|TRBV6-2/TRBV6-3
ATYGTPLGGYT
>many|TRBJ2-3|TRBV5-1
ASSLEGGQDTQY
>many|TRBJ1-2|TRBV7-9
ASSMGTATYGYT
>NA|TRBJ1-2|TRBV28
ASSSTGELRYGYT
>many|TRBJ2-1|TRBV7-2
ASSLNSGTGGYNEQF
>NA|TRBJ2-3|TRBV12-3/TRBV12-4
ASTSPPSTDTQY
>many|TRBJ2-7|TRBV6-1
ASSDPFGGRNEQY